This T cell receptor (beta chain) is drawn from a study of radiation and T cells in renal cell carcinoma. Across the study: Nephrectomy followed 15 Gy stereotactic body radiation by 4 weeks.

Points on this clone: What it binds is not known.

Specified time point: blood 2 weeks post-SBRT. Treatment in this sample: 15 Gy SBRT to primary tumor, nephrectomy 4 weeks later. After SBRT, blood was collected at 2 and 4 weeks, plus baseline. The V end lost 4 bases, the J end lost 8 bases, and 14 bases lay between the germline ends. Per the germline V gene, CDR1 is MNHNS and CDR2 is SASEGT. This CDR3 contains 13 residues. Here immunoSEQ multiplex PCR was the method, and the copy in TCRdb shows in-frame clones only, minus some. The sample holds around 130,000 clones; 85% to 90% are singletons and the top ten take 5% to 6.5%. Study-wide results and limits: From baseline, blood top tumor clonotypes peaked at 2 weeks post-radiation.

The receptor was isolated from a woman aged 70-85 years with renal cell carcinoma. V is TRBV6-1 and J is TRBJ1-2; D is undetermined. Sequencing used blood, obtained from a patient whose treatment included radiotherapy and nephrectomy. In DNA, the CDR3 is TGTGCCAGCAGTGTATCCGGGATGGAAGGCTACACCTTC. Amino acid sequence: CASSVSGMEGYTF.